A selection of T cell receptor beta chains follows, all from one sample in a study of metastatic and nonmetastatic thyroid tumors. TCRdb re-analyzed the PCR reads using MiXCR. The sample lists 30,000 or so clones; around 7.4% were seen once. Sequencing was done on a sample of blood. Receptors were obtained from a female donor with papillary thyroid cancer or a benign thyroid nodule (not recorded which). Some clones in this sample may be carry-over from other donors' samples. Both conserved end residues are part of each CDR3. The D gene is left open where the match is weak. The listing skips clone size in some rows; elsewhere it reads once, few, many or a size class.

v_gene,d_gene,j_gene,abundance,CDR3nt,CDR3aa
TRBV11-2,.,TRBJ1-6,many,TGTGCCAGCAGCTTAGGGGGGTGGGATTCACCCCTCCACTTT,CASSLGGWDSPLHF
TRBV19,.,TRBJ1-1,many,TGTGCCAGTAGTATCGGGTATTGGGTGAACACTGAAGCTTTCTTT,CASSIGYWVNTEAFF
TRBV7-9,.,TRBJ1-2,many,TGTGCCAGCACTAAAGGACATAACCCGCACTATGGCTACACCTTC,CASTKGHNPHYGYTF
TRBV20-1,.,TRBJ2-2,many,TGCAGTGCTAGTTCGAACACCGGGGAGCTGTTTTTT,CSASSNTGELFF
TRBV7-6,.,TRBJ2-1,.,TGTGCCAGCAGCTCCTTACAGGGCCCCTCCTACAATGAGCAGTTCTTC,CASSSLQGPSYNEQFF
TRBV20-1,TRBD1,TRBJ2-3,many,TGCAGTGCTAGACCCCGGATGGACAGGGGGTTCACAGATACGCAGTATTTT,CSARPRMDRGFTDTQYF
TRBV15,.,TRBJ1-5,many,TGTGCCACCAGCAGAGATCAGGCAGTCAATCAGCCCCAGCATTTT,CATSRDQAVNQPQHF
TRBV14,.,TRBJ2-5,few,TGTGCCAGCAGCCAAGAGCGATGGGGTGGCGGTAAAGAGACCCAGTACTTC,CASSQERWGGGKETQYF
TRBV5-8,.,TRBJ2-1,many,TGTGCCAGCACCAATGGACAGACATACAATGAGCAGTTCTTC,CASTNGQTYNEQFF
TRBV6-1,.,TRBJ1-1,many,TGTGCCAGCAGTCCCTTCAGCCTGAACACTGAAGCTTTCTTT,CASSPFSLNTEAFF
TRBV5-8,.,TRBJ1-5,many,TGTGCCAGCAGCTTGGTATTAAATCAGCCCCAGCATTTT,CASSLVLNQPQHF
TRBV6-1,.,TRBJ1-6,many,TGTGCCAGCAGTGTCTCAGGGTCTTCTAATTCACCCCTCCACTTT,CASSVSGSSNSPLHF
TRBV20-1,.,TRBJ2-1,many,TGCAGTGCTAGAGATCTGAGCGCGAGCTCCTACAATGAGCAGTTCTTC,CSARDLSASSYNEQFF
TRBV19,TRBD1,TRBJ2-7,.,TGTGTCAGTGCCCGACAGGGGGCAAACTACGAGCAGTACTTC,CVSARQGANYEQYF
TRBV7-8,TRBD1,TRBJ1-1,.,TGTGCCAGCAGCTTTGGGCAGGGGGCAGAGAACACTGAAGCTTTCTTT,CASSFGQGAENTEAFF
TRBV4-1,.,TRBJ1-6,many,TGCGCCAGCAGCCAAGATTCGGTCAGGGCTTATAATTCACCCCTCCACTTT,CASSQDSVRAYNSPLHF
TRBV11-2,TRBD1,TRBJ2-5,many,TGTGCCAGCACCGAGGACAGGGGGGGGCCCCAGTACTTC,CASTEDRGGPQYF
TRBV12-3/TRBV12-4,.,TRBJ2-5,many,TGTGCCAGCAGTCCCCGTGGAGAGACCCAGTACTTC,CASSPRGETQYF
TRBV12-3/TRBV12-4,TRBD2,TRBJ2-3,many,TGTGCCAGCAGGGCTAGCGGGAGTACAGATACGCAGTATTTT,CASRASGSTDTQYF
TRBV4-3,TRBD2,TRBJ2-3,many,TGCGCCAGCAGCCCAACTAGCGGGGGAGGGGCAGATACGCAGTATTTT,CASSPTSGGGADTQYF
TRBV7-2,.,TRBJ2-5,many,TGTGCCAGCAGCCTTCGACAATCGGCGCAAGAGACCCAGTACTTC,CASSLRQSAQETQYF
TRBV27,TRBD1,TRBJ2-1,many,TGTGCCAGCAGTTTGCTGGACAGGTTATCCTACAATGAGCAGTTCTTC,CASSLLDRLSYNEQFF
TRBV10-1,.,TRBJ1-3,many,TGCGCCAGCAGTGAGGGGGCTTTTGGAAACACCATATATTTT,CASSEGAFGNTIYF
TRBV6-2/TRBV6-3,TRBD2,TRBJ2-1,many,TGTGCCAGCAGCTGGACTAGCGGAGCCTACAATGAGCAGTTCTTC,CASSWTSGAYNEQFF
TRBV7-3,.,TRBJ1-2,many,TGTGCCAGCAGTCCAAGTGGGGTTTCCTATGGCTACACCTTC,CASSPSGVSYGYTF
TRBV5-4,TRBD1,TRBJ2-5,few,TGTGCCAGCAGGCCCGGGACAGGGGTATACCTCCAAGAGACCCAGTACTTC,CASRPGTGVYLQETQYF
TRBV13,.,TRBJ1-2,many,TGTGCCAGCAGCTTATTCTTGGGTGGCTACACCTTC,CASSLFLGGYTF